The clone carrying this TCR beta chain has only a few counts. The germline V and J ends were trimmed by 4 bases and 4 bases, with 9 bases remaining between them. Germline V CDR1 and CDR2: SGHTA, FQGNSA. The CDR3 totals 13 residues. Genomic DNA in a quantity of roughly 2 micrograms was derived from cryopreserved PBMCs for TCR beta libraries. The sample comes from a study of cytotoxic CD8 clonotypes in ibrutinib-treated CLL. The method was immunoSEQ multiplex PCR; TCRdb's version includes in-frame clones alone and lacks a portion of them. The table includes some 130,000 clones, 70% to 90% detected once.

This specimen consisted of PBMCs, obtained after 24 months of ibrutinib treatment. The chain links TRBV7-2 to TRBJ2-3; D remains unclear. This clonotype was obtained from a human donor with chronic lymphocytic leukemia. In DNA form, the CDR3 reads TGTGCCAGCAGCTCCCTAGGCCCAGATACGCAGTATTTT. Residues: CASSSLGPDTQYF.